Below, one TCR beta chain is given with its context. Its antigen is unknown. Base quality data are lacking; no much larger clone is found one base away. This sample stems from a study of T cell responses to AZD1222 COVID-19 vaccine (dated by TCRdb to about 2021). Concerning the study at large: A total of about 250 trial participants underwent TCR sequencing, of whom roughly 210 had received two doses of AZD1222 and around 25 had received two doses of the MenACWY control vaccine. Trial participants were enrolled by age into 18-55, 56-69 and 70-plus year subgroups, with about 150, 28 and 57 TCR-sequenced participants respectively.

Beyond this particular receptor, the publication reports: Participants were mostly white British, with more females than males. The authors suggested clonal diversity may have been underestimated. Reportedly, close to half of the unique spike-specific TCRs recognized epitopes lying outside the regions that are mutated in the B.1.351 and B.1.1.7 variants. In the small 56-69-year group, the increase in depth fell short of significance, most likely because of low power. Vaccine-associated CD4 TCRs spanned the whole spike protein, with dominant responses in regions 160-218 and 743-854. After two AZD1222 doses, spike-specific TCR breadth and depth were significantly higher than at day 0 and than in MenACWY recipients. Because no day 14 peak-response samples were available, repertoires were characterized only after the peak T cell response. Conclusions about previously exposed vaccinees were limited because only a handful of AZD1222 recipients were SARS-CoV-2 seropositive at baseline.

The CDR3 regions of human TCRbeta chains were analyzed by immunosequencing. Under the source paper's analysis protocol: TCRs in the repertoires were matched against a reference library of SARS-CoV-2-specific TCRs that had been generated with the MIRA antigen-specificity platform. Breadth meant the fraction of unique TCRs that were SARS-CoV-2-associated, whereas depth meant the fraction of total T cells that were SARS-CoV-2-associated. Using the MIRA data, every spike-specific TCR was mapped to the spike region that the TCR reacted to and assigned to either a CD4 or a CD8 class. Log10-transformed breadth and depth values were compared by one-way ANOVA with Sidak's multiple comparisons tests. Held by TCRdb, this immuneACCESS table contains in-frame sequences only and omits some clones. Under half of the omission traces to an unresolved V gene where checked; the cause of the rest is unknown. V and J calls and clone size come straight from that table; D and trimming were deduced from the DNA. The sample includes 150,000 to 200,000 clones, with 90% observed a single time. Clones ranked in the top ten supply about 6.5% of the sample.

Per the publication, the time point label means: about 28 days (+/-7) after the second vaccine dose. Because spike-specific TCR depth and breadth did not differ between the two schedules, AZD1222 recipients who got a second dose at roughly 4 weeks were pooled with those who got a second dose at roughly 12 weeks. Vaccinee samples came from UK trials COV001 and COV002, including a single-blind randomized controlled phase 2/3 trial of AZD1222 (ChAdOx1 nCoV-19) in healthy adults. For TCRbeta chain sequencing, PBMC samples were collected from trial participants at day 0 and at day 28 after the second dose. This sequence originates from an adult who received the AZD1222 COVID-19 vaccine. The material was peripheral blood, obtained 28 days after the second AZD1222 dose.

The nucleotide sequence is given as TGCACCAGCTTTCCCACTTGTGACAGGCATTCACCCCTCCACTTT. The resulting protein is CTSFPTCDRHSPLHF. The chain is assembled from TRBV1 and TRBJ1-6; the D call in the table, TRBD1, was not verified against the DNA. TRBV1 is labeled a pseudogene. The CDR3, from cysteine to phenylalanine, totals 15 residues. Only the CDR3 DNA is retained, 45 bases long and in frame from the first base.